The T cell receptor (beta chain) described here comes from a study of shared clonotypes between healthy human individuals. Study results and caveats: Sampling used blood alone; tissue repertoires probably differ.

Trimming removed 1 base at V and 8 bases at J, with 22 bases between. This CDR3 comprises 17 residues. Germline V lookup: CDR1 SGHRS, CDR2 YFSETQ. CD45RA-negative memory and CD45RA+ naive subsets were split from the CD4+ cells. The method was immunoSEQ multiplex PCR; TCRdb's version includes in-frame clones alone and lacks a portion of them. Of over a million clones detected, about 96% appear once; the ten largest clones hold over 1%. As to this clone: Its specificity is unknown.

The V gene is TRBV5-1, the J gene TRBJ2-1, with a possible D match to TRBD1 (7 bases). The sample taken for sequencing was naive CD4+ T cells sorted from blood. Documented subset: CD45RA+ positively selected. This TCR was sampled from a man in his thirties or forties in good health. The DNA of the CDR3 is TGCGCCAGCAGCTTGAGGTTAGCGCAGGGGGGTGACGATGAGCAGTTCTTC. Encoded protein: CASSLRLAQGGDDEQFF.